The 5 T cell receptor beta chains below were found in one sample sequenced in a study of spatial heterogeneity in lung cancer. Time point given: blood at routine non-recurrence follow-up after resection. Each CDR3 protein gets one entry after TCRdb re-called the 5' RACE reads with MiXCR. The sample yields about 46,000 distinct CDR3 sequences, over 9.5% seen once. This specimen was PBMCs, taken at follow-up. The receptors derive from a male donor with early-stage non-small cell lung cancer.

This clonotype was seen many times. The J gene is TRBJ1-2, the V gene TRBV20-1, with 7 bases aligning to TRBD1. The CDR3 has 14 residues. CDR1 and CDR2 from the germline V gene are DFQATT and SNEGSKA (reference sequence). V gave up 4 bases and J gave up 7 bases; unmatched junction bases: 12. The CDR3 bases are TGCAGTGCTAAGAATTACAGGGGTTTGGTTGGCTACACCTTC. It translates to CSAKNYRGLVGYTF.

This clonotype occurred many times. In DNA, the CDR3 is TGTGCCAGCAGCCCGCGACAGGACCCTAATCAGCCCCAGCATTTT. Translated: CASSPRQDPNQPQHF. The chain has TRBV3-1 and TRBJ1-5, with D possibly being TRBD1 (6 bases). Trimming left V 4 bases short and J 4 bases short, with 14 bases between. The CDR3 extends over 15 amino acids. Germline V gene lookup returns CDR1 LGHDT and CDR2 YNNKEL (reference sequence).

The J gene is TRBJ2-1, the V gene TRBV7-2; 8 bases are a match to TRBD1. The CDR3 runs 18 residues. The germline V gene has CDR1 SGHTA and CDR2 FQGNSA. V shed 4 bases and J 3 bases; nucleotides not matched to a gene: 14. This CDR3 is CASSSRSGQALLYNEQFF. The CDR3 bases are TGTGCCAGCAGCTCCCGCTCGGGACAGGCCTTACTCTACAATGAGCAGTTCTTC.

This clonotype appeared a few times. This chain links TRBV3-1 with TRBJ2-2; D ambiguous. CDR1 is LGHDT, CDR2 YNNKEL, per germline (reference sequence). The CDR3 totals 16 residues. V gave up 1 base and J gave up 6 bases, with 15 bases separating them. The CDR3 reads CASSQGVLIRAGELFF. The CDR3 DNA sequence: TGTGCCAGCAGCCAAGGAGTCCTAATTCGCGCCGGGGAGCTGTTTTTT.

This clonotype was seen ten or more times. The J gene is TRBJ1-2, the V gene TRBV6-6, with D uncertain. Trimming cost V 2 bases and J 0 bases, with 10 bases left between them. CDR1 and CDR2 (germline): MNHNY, SVGAGI (reference sequence). The CDR3 consists of 15 residues. The CDR3 nucleotides read TGTGCCAGCAGTTACCCCCGAGACTCTAACTATGGCTACACCTTC. Its translation: CASSYPRDSNYGYTF.